The rows below give T cell receptor beta chains drawn from one sample of a study of blood T cells in healthy people across ages. TCRdb recomputed calls from the 5' RACE reads with MiXCR, one row per CDR3 protein. The table includes about 500,000 distinct CDR3 sequences, approximately 25% detected once. This sample was shared with a second study, whose subject was T cells of mothers and their children.

Material for sequencing was blood. The receptors originated from a boy younger than 18 in good health. Each CDR3 is given with its conserved first and last residue. Each record gives: V gene, D gene, clone size, J gene, CDR3 DNA, CDR3 protein. A D gene is named only where the DNA matches it firmly. Rows give clone size only sometimes, using once, few, many, or a class for an expanded clone.

>TRBV6-2/TRBV6-3|TRBD2|many|TRBJ2-1
TGTGCCAGCAGTTACCCGGGACTAGCGGGACCCTACAATGAGCAGTTCTTC
CASSYPGLAGPYNEQFF
>TRBV28|NA|NA|TRBJ2-1
TGTGCCAGCGGGGTCGGCAATGAGCAGTTCTTC
CASGVGNEQFF
>TRBV3-1|NA|NA|TRBJ1-4
TGTGCCAGCAGCCAAGGGCGAAGGCTCGTCTCAACTAATGAAAAACTGTTTTTT
CASSQGRRLVSTNEKLFF
>TRBV4-3|NA|NA|TRBJ2-5
TGCGCCAGCAGCCAAGTTGGATACTTGGAGACCCAGTACTTC
CASSQVGYLETQYF
>TRBV20-1|NA|few|TRBJ2-5
TGCAGTGCTAGAGATCGCATAGAGACCCAGTACTTC
CSARDRIETQYF
>TRBV5-1|TRBD2|NA|TRBJ2-7
TGCGCCTCCTCAGCCCAAGGCGGGGGGGCAGGAGAGCAGTACTTC
CASSAQGGGAGEQYF
>TRBV29-1|NA|many|TRBJ2-5
TGCAGCGTTGAAGTGCGGGGCCGAGAGACCCAGTACTTC
CSVEVRGRETQYF
>TRBV7-9|TRBD1|few|TRBJ2-1
TGTGCCAGCAGCCCATGGGGACCCGACAGGGGGAACTACAATGAGCAGTTCTTC
CASSPWGPDRGNYNEQFF
>TRBV10-3|TRBD2|once|TRBJ2-7
TGTGCCATCAGCGGGGGACTATACTACGAGCAGTACTTC
CAISGGLYYEQYF
>TRBV4-1|TRBD1|many|TRBJ1-5
TGCGCCAGCAGCCAGCCAGGGGGATTGGGCCAGCATTTT
CASSQPGGLGQHF
>TRBV12-3/TRBV12-4|NA|NA|TRBJ2-3
TGTGCCAGCACCCATTTACCCGGGTCCACAGATACGCAGTATTTT
CASTHLPGSTDTQYF
>TRBV6-1|NA|NA|TRBJ1-4
TGTGCCAGCAGTGAAGGCGGGCGGGTAATGGAAACTAATGAAAAACTGTTTTTT
CASSEGGRVMETNEKLFF